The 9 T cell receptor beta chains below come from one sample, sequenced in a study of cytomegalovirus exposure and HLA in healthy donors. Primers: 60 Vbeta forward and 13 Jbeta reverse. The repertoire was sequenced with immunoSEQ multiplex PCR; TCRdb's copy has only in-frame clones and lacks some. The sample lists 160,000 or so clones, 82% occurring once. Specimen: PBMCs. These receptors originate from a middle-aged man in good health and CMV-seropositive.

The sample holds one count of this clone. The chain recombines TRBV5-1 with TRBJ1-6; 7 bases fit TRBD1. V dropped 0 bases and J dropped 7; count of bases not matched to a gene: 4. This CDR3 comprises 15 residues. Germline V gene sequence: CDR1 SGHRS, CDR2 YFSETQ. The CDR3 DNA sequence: TGCGCCAGCAGCTTGGGACAGGGCCGAAATTCACCCCTCCACTTT. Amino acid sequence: CASSLGQGRNSPLHF. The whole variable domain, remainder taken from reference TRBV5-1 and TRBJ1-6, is KAGVTQTPRYLIKTRGQQVTLSCSPISGHRSVSWYQQTPGQGLQFLFEYFSETQRNKGNFPGRFSGRQFSNSRSEMNVSTLELGDSALYLCASSLGQGRNSPLHFGNGTRLTVT.

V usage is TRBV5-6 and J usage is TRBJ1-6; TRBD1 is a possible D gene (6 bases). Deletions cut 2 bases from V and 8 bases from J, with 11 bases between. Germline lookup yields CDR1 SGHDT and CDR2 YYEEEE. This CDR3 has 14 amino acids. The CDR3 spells CASSFEQGDSPLHF. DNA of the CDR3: TGTGCCAGCAGCTTTGAACAGGGCGATTCACCCCTCCACTTT. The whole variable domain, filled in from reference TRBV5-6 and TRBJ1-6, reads DAGVTQSPTHLIKTRGQQVTLRCSPKSGHDTVSWYQQALGQGPQFIFQYYEEEERQRGNFPDRFSGHQFPNYSSELNVNALLLGDSALYLCASSFEQGDSPLHFGNGTRLTVT.

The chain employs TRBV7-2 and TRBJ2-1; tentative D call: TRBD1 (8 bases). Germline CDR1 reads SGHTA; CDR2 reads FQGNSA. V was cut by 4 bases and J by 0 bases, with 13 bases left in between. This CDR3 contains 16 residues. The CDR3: CASSWTGRGSYNEQFF. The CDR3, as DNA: TGTGCCAGCAGCTGGACAGGGAGGGGCTCCTACAATGAGCAGTTCTTC.

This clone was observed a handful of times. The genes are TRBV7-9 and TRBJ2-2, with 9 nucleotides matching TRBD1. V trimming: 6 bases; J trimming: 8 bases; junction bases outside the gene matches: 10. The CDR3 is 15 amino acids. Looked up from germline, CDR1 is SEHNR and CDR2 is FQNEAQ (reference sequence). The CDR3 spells CASSPGTGTPGELFF. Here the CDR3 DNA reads TGTGCCAGCAGTCCCGGGACAGGGACCCCAGGGGAGCTGTTTTTT.

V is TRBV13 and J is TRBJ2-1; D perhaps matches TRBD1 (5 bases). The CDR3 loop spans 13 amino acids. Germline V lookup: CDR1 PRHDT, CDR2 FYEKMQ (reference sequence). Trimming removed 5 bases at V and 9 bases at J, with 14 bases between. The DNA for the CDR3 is TGTGCCAGCAGCCCCGGACAAGGTGTTGAGCAGTTCTTC. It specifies CASSPGQGVEQFF.

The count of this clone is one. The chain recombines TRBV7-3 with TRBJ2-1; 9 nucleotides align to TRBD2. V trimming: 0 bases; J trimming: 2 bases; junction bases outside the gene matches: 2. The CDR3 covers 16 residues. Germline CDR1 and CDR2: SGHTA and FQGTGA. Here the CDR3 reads CASSLTIAGAYNEQFF. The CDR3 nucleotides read TGTGCCAGCAGCTTAACAATAGCGGGGGCCTACAATGAGCAGTTCTTC.

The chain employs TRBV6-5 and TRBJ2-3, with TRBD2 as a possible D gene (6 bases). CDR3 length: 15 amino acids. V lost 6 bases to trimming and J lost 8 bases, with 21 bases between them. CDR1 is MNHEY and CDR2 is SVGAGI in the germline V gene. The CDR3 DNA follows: TGTGCCAGCAGCCAGGGAGGCTCCCTTAGGGGTACGCAGTATTTT. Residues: CASSQGGSLRGTQYF.

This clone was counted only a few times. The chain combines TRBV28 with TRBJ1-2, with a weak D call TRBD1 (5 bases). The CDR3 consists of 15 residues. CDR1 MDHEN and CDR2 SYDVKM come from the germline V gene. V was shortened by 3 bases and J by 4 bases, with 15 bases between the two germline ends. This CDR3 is CASSFDIGTVYGYTF. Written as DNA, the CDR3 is TGTGCCAGCAGTTTCGATATTGGGACTGTCTATGGCTACACCTTC.

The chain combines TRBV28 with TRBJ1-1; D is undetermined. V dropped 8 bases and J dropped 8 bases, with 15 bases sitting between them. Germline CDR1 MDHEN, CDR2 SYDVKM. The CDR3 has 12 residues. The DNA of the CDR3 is TGTGCCAGCTTCCACTCGGCCGGGGAAGCTTTCTTT. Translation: CASFHSAGEAFF.